This T cell receptor beta chain was sequenced in a study of shared clonotypes between healthy human individuals (dated by TCRdb to 2020 to 2022). With regard to the full study: A few men and a couple of women, aged 18 to 49 years, made up the cohort. Per donor, three plates each were used for CD4 naive and CD4 memory, two for CD8 naive, and one for CD8 memory. To estimate repertoire size and how much clonotype sharing occurs between individuals, the study deeply sequenced the blood TCR repertoires of roughly 5 healthy adults. Different laboratories and diverse techniques were used to prepare libraries and sequence TCR repertoires, to increase sequencing depth and limit assay-specific biases. Between about 0.94 and 8.9 billion PBMCs per donor were obtained by leukapheresis.

Broad study findings and their caveats: Based on pairwise subsampling, the degree of clonotype sharing among donors was expected to be affected by sequencing depth. Across a few donors, about 4.5% of naive CD4, approximately 4% of naive CD8, 2% to 2.5% of memory CD4, and about 0.4% of memory CD8 clonotypes were shared. Because the study included a small number of donors, the genetic and exposure-history diversity represented was limited. Rarefaction of sorted-subset datasets indicated incomplete sequencing despite the large sequencing depth. Larger estimated clonotype richness was generally found for naive subsets than for memory subsets. Clonotypes shared by all four sorted-subset donors showed higher generation probabilities than non-shared clonotypes. Only blood was sampled, and tissue TCR repertoires likely differ from those in blood.

Using the deep immunoSEQ assay, TCR CDR3 regions were amplified from genomic DNA by multiplex PCR. For each cell subset, the extracted genomic DNA was distributed evenly across all wells of several immunoSEQ 96-well plates, and each plate served as one replicate. For sorted subsets, roughly 0.2 ug genomic DNA, equal to some 28,000 T cell genomes, was loaded into each replicate PCR. Purified libraries were measured with a Qubit 3.0 fluorometer, size-checked on a Bioanalyzer 2100, and measured again with the KAPA Library Quantification kit. A separate single-read 150-cycle Illumina NextSeq 550 flow cell was used to sequence each immunoSEQ 96-well plate. From the authors' description of their analysis: Because the immunoSEQ output held only junctional sequences and lacked quality scores, the filtering could not match the filtering applied to full-length reads. Sequences were annotated with PyIR, a Python wrapper for IgBLAST v1.9, and V/J genes and CDR3 were assigned using IMGT germline references. Any read was removed if the V/J assignment was weak (E-value above 1e-6), the CDR3 was missing, or the read contained stop codons, out-of-frame junctions, or ambiguous translated residues. V3J clonotypes were defined by identical inferred V gene, J gene, and CDR3 amino acid sequence. Percentage overlap between repertoires was computed as shared unique clonotypes divided by the size of the smaller repertoire. RTK rarefaction, the Chao1 estimator, and Recon v2.1 estimates of unobserved clonotypes were used to assess repertoire richness. Generation probabilities for all TCRbeta clonotypes obtained by the gDNA method from several donors were computed using OLGA. Drawn from immuneACCESS, this table holds only the in-frame rearrangements with V and J called that TCRdb kept. Clones are partly lost; checked studies trace under half to an unresolved V gene and leave the rest unexplained. V, J and clone size derive from that table, while D and trimming were established from the DNA sequence. The table for this sample lists about 2.1 million clones; over 85% of them were counted only once. The ten largest make up roughly 1.7% of the sample.

In this sample, this clone turned up a few times. Its recognized antigen is unknown. No clone much larger than this one lies a single base away; base qualities are absent. As encoded in the germline V gene, CDR1 is LGHNA while CDR2 is YSLEER. Trimming leaves V shorter by 5 bases and J shorter by 7 bases, with the junction holding 5 bases beyond the gene matches. The CDR3 runs 13 amino acids, cysteine and phenylalanine included. The sequence is cut down to CDR3 DNA, 39 bases in frame from base 1. CD8 naive samples were CD45RO-negative cells positively selected for CCR7, giving a CD45RA+CCR7+ population that excluded TemRA cells. Donors were healthy HIV-negative adults with no recently reported acute infections or vaccinations. Every donor was a Caucasian adult living in Nashville, Tennessee, USA. Blood was collected by leukapheresis, and PBMCs were isolated by Ficoll-Histopaque density gradient centrifugation and then cryopreserved in liquid nitrogen vapor phase. Purity and quantity of every magnetically sorted T cell population were checked by analytical flow cytometry. Genomic DNA was isolated from each sorted fraction and quantified by UV absorbance on a Nanodrop 2000c.

The chain is encoded by TRBV4-3 joined to TRBJ1-2; TRBD1 agrees with 9 junctional bases. The sequenced material came from naive CD8+ T cells from PBMCs. The sample's cell subset or site label, in plain terms: CD45RA+CCR7+. The sequence was obtained from a young man in good health. Some clones in this sample may be carry-over from other donors' samples. The DNA sequence is TGCGCCAGCAGCGGGACAGGGCGGGGTGGCTACACCTTC. It translates to CASSGTGRGGYTF.